Listed below are T cell receptor beta chains from one sample, sequenced in a study of blood T cell repertoires in COVID-19. TCRdb's copy holds only in-frame clones and misses some; the assay was immunoSEQ multiplex PCR. Found here are some 300,000 clones, about 91% of them singletons; the top ten hold 8% to 10%. The source material was PBMCs or T cells enriched from blood (not recorded which). These receptor sequences come from a woman between 40 and 55 years old who had recovered from COVID-19. The conserved cysteine and the conserved F or W are not part of the CDR3 here. D genes are given only for firm matches.

cdr3_aa v_call d_call j_call
ASSPRTPGNTIY TRBV28 . TRBJ1-3
ASSLLTDTQY TRBV7-9 . TRBJ2-3
ASATGPLEQAF TRBV11-3 . TRBJ1-1
ATSRAVTGGNHEQY TRBV15 TRBD1 TRBJ2-7
ASSFVTGPLNYGYT TRBV6-5 TRBD1 TRBJ1-2
ASSLKGEFYGYT TRBV27 . TRBJ1-2
ASSYLGQLSGNTIY TRBV2 . TRBJ1-3
ASSTYYNEQF TRBV19 . TRBJ2-1
SAGTGRVYGYT TRBV29-1 TRBD1 TRBJ1-2
ASSSPGQGKGYT TRBV5-1 TRBD1 TRBJ1-2
ASSESGLMNSPLH TRBV25-1 . TRBJ1-6
ASSSGTSGTDTQY TRBV2 TRBD2 TRBJ2-3
ASSYLMNTGELF TRBV6-5 . TRBJ2-2
ASSIGDMNTEAF TRBV19 . TRBJ1-1
ASSIDWDTTYEQY TRBV19 . TRBJ2-7
ASSQTSGGSYNEQF TRBV28 TRBD2 TRBJ2-1
ATRQGGVGLSPLH TRBV19 TRBD1 TRBJ1-6
ASSVGPDYPGQETQY TRBV9 . TRBJ2-5